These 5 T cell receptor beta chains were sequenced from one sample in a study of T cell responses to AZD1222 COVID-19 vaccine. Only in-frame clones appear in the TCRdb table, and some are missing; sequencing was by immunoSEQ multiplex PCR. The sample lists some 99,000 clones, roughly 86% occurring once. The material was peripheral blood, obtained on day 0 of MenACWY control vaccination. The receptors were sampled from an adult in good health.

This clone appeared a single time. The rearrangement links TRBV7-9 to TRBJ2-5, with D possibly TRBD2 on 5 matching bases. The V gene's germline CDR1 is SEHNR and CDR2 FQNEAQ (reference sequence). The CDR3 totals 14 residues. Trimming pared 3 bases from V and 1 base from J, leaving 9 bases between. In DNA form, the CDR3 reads TGTGCCAGCAGCTTTGTAGCGACCCAAGAGACCCAGTACTTC. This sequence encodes CASSFVATQETQYF.

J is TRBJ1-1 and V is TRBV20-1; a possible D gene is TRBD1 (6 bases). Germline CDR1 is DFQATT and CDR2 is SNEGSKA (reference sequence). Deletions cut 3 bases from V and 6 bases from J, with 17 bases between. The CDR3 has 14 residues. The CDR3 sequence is CSASPGQFTAEAFF. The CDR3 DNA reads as TGCAGTGCTAGTCCCGGACAGTTTACGGCTGAAGCTTTCTTT.

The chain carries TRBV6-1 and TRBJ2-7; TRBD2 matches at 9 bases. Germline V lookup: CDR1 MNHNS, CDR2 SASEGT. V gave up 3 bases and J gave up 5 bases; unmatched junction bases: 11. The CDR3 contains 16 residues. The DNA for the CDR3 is TGTGCCAGCAGTGAGGGGGGGGGACTAGCCGTAAACGAGCAGTACTTC. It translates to CASSEGGGLAVNEQYF.

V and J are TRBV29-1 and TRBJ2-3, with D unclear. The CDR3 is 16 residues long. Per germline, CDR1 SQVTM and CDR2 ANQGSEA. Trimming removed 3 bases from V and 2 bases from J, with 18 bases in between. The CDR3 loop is CSVDYLRVANTDTQYF. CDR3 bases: TGCAGCGTTGACTATTTACGGGTGGCCAACACAGATACGCAGTATTTT.

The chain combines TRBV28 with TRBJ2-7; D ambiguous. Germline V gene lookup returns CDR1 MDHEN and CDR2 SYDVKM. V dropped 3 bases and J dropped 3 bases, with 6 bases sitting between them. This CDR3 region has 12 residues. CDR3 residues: CASSFEDYEQYF. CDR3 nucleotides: TGTGCCAGCAGTTTCGAGGACTACGAGCAGTACTTC.